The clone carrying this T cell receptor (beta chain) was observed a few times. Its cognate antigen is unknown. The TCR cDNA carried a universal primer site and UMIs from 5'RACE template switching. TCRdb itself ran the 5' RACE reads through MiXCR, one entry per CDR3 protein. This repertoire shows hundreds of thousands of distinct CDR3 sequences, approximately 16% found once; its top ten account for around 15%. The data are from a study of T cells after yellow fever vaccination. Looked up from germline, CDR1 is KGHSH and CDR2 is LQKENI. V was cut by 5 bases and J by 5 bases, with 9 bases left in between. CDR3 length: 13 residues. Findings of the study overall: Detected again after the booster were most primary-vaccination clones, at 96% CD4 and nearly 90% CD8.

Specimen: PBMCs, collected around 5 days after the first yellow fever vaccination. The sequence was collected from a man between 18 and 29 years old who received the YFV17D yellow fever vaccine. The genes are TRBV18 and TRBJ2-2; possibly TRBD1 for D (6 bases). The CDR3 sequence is CASSEDRTGELFF. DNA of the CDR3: TGTGCCAGCTCAGAGGACAGAACCGGGGAGCTGTTTTTT.